The 5 T cell receptor beta chains listed next were all sequenced from one sample in a study of PD-L1 blockade in urothelial cancer. This table comes from immunoSEQ multiplex PCR, and its TCRdb copy is limited to in-frame clones, with some not included. The sample includes more than 90,000 clones, roughly 90% of them seen just once. Time point defined: peripheral blood 6 weeks after treatment start. Sequences were derived from PBMCs, sampled around atezolizumab (anti-PD-L1) treatment. Receptors originate from a man between 60 and 70 years old with urothelial cancer.

This chain joins TRBV7-2 and TRBJ2-5; TRBD2 agrees at 10 bases. CDR3 length: 15 amino acids. Germline loops: CDR1 SGHTA, CDR2 FQGNSA. Losses at the gene ends were 3 bases for V and 0 bases for J; bases not matched to a gene: 1. For the CDR3, the DNA is TGTGCCAGCAGCTTTAGCGGGAGGAACCAAGAGACCCAGTACTTC. Its protein product is CASSFSGRNQETQYF.

CDR3 in amino acids: CASSIGQGATEAFF. CDR3 in DNA: TGTGCCAGTAGTATAGGTCAGGGGGCAACTGAAGCTTTCTTT. The chain is built from TRBV19 and TRBJ1-1; 8 positions agree with TRBD1. The V segment lost 1 base and the J segment 5 bases; nucleotides outside the gene matches: 3. The CDR3 contains 14 residues. Germline assignment: CDR1 LNHDA and CDR2 SQIVND (reference sequence).

The rearrangement links TRBV27 to TRBJ1-5; possible D gene TRBD1, 6 bases. With 2 bases removed from V and 9 bases from J, the gap between germline ends came to 11 bases. The CDR3 consists of 13 residues. Germline V gene data show CDR1 as MNHEY and CDR2 as SMNVEV (reference sequence). The CDR3 DNA follows: TGTGCCAGCAGTTTAACTAGACAGGCGCCCCAGCATTTT. Encoded protein: CASSLTRQAPQHF.

The gene calls are TRBV4-2 and TRBJ2-3; 8 positions agree with TRBD2. The CDR3 is 16 residues long. V lost 0 bases and J lost 7; bases outside the gene matches: 9. Germline V gene lookup returns CDR1 LGHNA and CDR2 YNFKEQ. DNA for the CDR3: TGTGCCAGCAGCCAAGAGGGTAGCGGGATGGGGTATACGCAGTATTTT. Its translation: CASSQEGSGMGYTQYF.

This clone was recorded a few times. The gene calls are TRBV9 and TRBJ2-7; 10 bases agree with TRBD2. After removal of 0 bases from V and 4 bases from J, the junction contained 7 bases not matched to a gene. Looked up from germline, CDR1 is SGDLS and CDR2 is YYNGEE. This CDR3 contains 16 residues. CDR3 sequence (DNA): TGTGCCAGCAGCGTAGCCCCTAGCGGGAGTGGGTACGAGCAGTACTTC. It translates to CASSVAPSGSGYEQYF.